The 30 T cell receptor beta chains listed next were all sequenced from one sample in a study of cytomegalovirus exposure and HLA in healthy donors. A multiplex PCR was run with 60 Vbeta primers and 13 Jbeta primers. Here immunoSEQ multiplex PCR was the method, and the copy in TCRdb shows in-frame clones only, minus some. The table has about 180,000 clones, around 80% seen once; the top ten hold 1%. Material: PBMCs. The source of these receptors is a woman between 50 and 59 years old in good health and CMV-seropositive.

The chain joins TRBV19 to TRBJ2-2; D gene ambiguous. V was clipped by 5 bases and J by 6 bases, with 16 bases between them. The CDR3 consists of 15 residues. Germline V gene sequence: CDR1 LNHDA, CDR2 SQIVND (reference sequence). For the CDR3, the DNA is TGTGCCAGTAGTCGGAACCTCGTGGGCGCCGGGGAGCTGTTTTTT. Translating it yields CASSRNLVGAGELFF.

A single count supports this clone. The chain recombines TRBV28 with TRBJ1-1; D is unresolved. This CDR3 has 15 amino acids. V lost 7 bases and J 7 bases, leaving 22 bases between the germline ends. CDR1 is MDHEN and CDR2 is SYDVKM in the germline V gene. The CDR3 bases are TGTGCCAGCAAGACCAGTGGAGGAGGCCGTAATGAAGCTTTCTTT. Protein sequence: CASKTSGGGRNEAFF.

This rearrangement joins TRBV6-5 to TRBJ2-1; D is uncertain. The CDR3 totals 14 residues. CDR1 and CDR2 (germline): MNHEY, SVGAGI. V was cut by 0 bases and J by 8 bases, with 11 bases left in between. The CDR3 region is CASSYSRGVHEQFF. The CDR3 bases are TGTGCCAGCAGTTACTCGAGAGGAGTCCATGAGCAGTTCTTC.

This clone occurred a few times. V usage is TRBV19 and J usage is TRBJ2-7; D possibly corresponds to TRBD1 (5 bases). V was trimmed by 5 bases and J by 0 bases, leaving 17 bases between them. The germline V gene encodes CDR1 LNHDA and CDR2 SQIVND (reference sequence). This CDR3 has 16 residues. CDR3 DNA: TGTGCCAGTAGTCGGTCCAGGGTGTCGAGCTCCTACGAGCAGTACTTC. This gives the protein CASSRSRVSSSYEQYF. Based on the CDR3 plus reference TRBV19 and TRBJ2-7, the full variable domain is DGGITQSPKYLFRKEGQNVTLSCEQNLNHDAMYWYRQDPGQGLRLIYYSQIVNDFQKGDIAEGYSVSREKKESFPLTVTSAQKNPTAFYLCASSRSRVSSSYEQYFGPGTRLTVT.

The rearrangement links TRBV27 to TRBJ2-1; D is uncertain. The CDR3 has 14 residues. V was clipped by 6 bases and J by 0 bases, with 9 bases between them. Germline CDR1 reads MNHEY; CDR2 reads SMNVEV (reference sequence). The CDR3 sequence: CASSPWSSYNEQFF. The CDR3 nucleotides read TGTGCCAGCAGCCCATGGAGCTCCTACAATGAGCAGTTCTTC.

This clone occurred a few times. The chain links TRBV7-6 to TRBJ1-6; D is ambiguous. This CDR3 region has 13 residues. Per germline, CDR1 SGHVS and CDR2 FNYEAQ. V dropped 5 bases and J dropped 9 bases, with 11 bases sitting between them. The CDR3 loop is CASSQHLASPLHF. In DNA form, the CDR3 reads TGTGCCAGCAGCCAACATCTGGCTTCACCCCTCCACTTT.

The sample holds a few counts of this clone. This chain connects TRBV6-1 to TRBJ1-1; no definite D call. V was cut by 6 bases and J by 0 bases, with 8 bases left in between. This CDR3 is built from 13 residues. The V gene's germline CDR1 is MNHNS and CDR2 SASEGT. CDR3: CASRPGLNTEAFF. CDR3 bases: TGTGCCAGCAGACCGGGTTTGAACACTGAAGCTTTCTTT.

The rearrangement links TRBV18 to TRBJ1-4, with D unresolved. Germline lookup yields CDR1 KGHSH and CDR2 LQKENI. V was cut by 2 bases and J by 8 bases, with 18 bases left in between. This CDR3 contains 16 residues. For the CDR3, the DNA is TGTGCCAGCTCACCAATTAATGGCCTTCAGGCCGAAAAACTGTTTTTT. Amino acids: CASSPINGLQAEKLFF.

The chain links TRBV28 to TRBJ1-2, with D possibly being TRBD1 (5 bases). With 6 bases removed from V and 4 bases from J, the gap between germline ends came to 21 bases. Germline V gene data show CDR1 as MDHEN and CDR2 as SYDVKM. The CDR3 contains 16 residues. This chain's CDR3 is CASRWMGRRATYGYTF. DNA for the CDR3: TGTGCCAGCAGATGGATGGGGCGCAGGGCTACCTATGGCTACACCTTC.

The genes are TRBV7-2 and TRBJ1-1, with TRBD1 identical over 10 bases. The CDR3 covers 14 residues. Germline CDR1 SGHTA, CDR2 FQGNSA. Unmatched junction bases numbered 1, after V lost 5 bases and J lost 1 base. The CDR3 coding sequence is TGTGCCAGCAGCCGGGACAGGGGGAACACTGAAGCTTTCTTT. This encodes CASSRDRGNTEAFF.

This clone was seen a handful of times. CDR3 loop: CASSQTRTSGRADTQYF. Written as DNA, the CDR3 is TGCGCCAGCAGCCAAACTCGTACTAGCGGGAGAGCAGATACGCAGTATTTT. The V call is TRBV4-3, the J call TRBJ2-3, with 11 nucleotides matching TRBD2. The V segment lost 2 bases and the J segment 4 bases; nucleotides outside the gene matches: 8. Per the germline V gene, CDR1 is LGHNA and CDR2 is YSLEER. The CDR3 covers 17 residues.

The chain couples TRBV5-1 to TRBJ2-5, with 13 bases matching TRBD2. Germline V lookup: CDR1 SGHRS, CDR2 YFSETQ. J lost 2 bases, V lost 4 bases, and 5 bases had no gene match. This CDR3 is built from 16 residues. This CDR3 is CASSPGTSGAQETQYF. CDR3 DNA sequence: TGCGCCAGCAGCCCGGGGACTAGCGGGGCTCAAGAGACCCAGTACTTC.

This sequence joins TRBV6-5 and TRBJ2-5; 7 bases align to TRBD1. Germline CDR1 is MNHEY and CDR2 is SVGAGI. Germline trimming cut 0 bases from V and 2 bases from J; bases unmatched to any gene: 3. The CDR3 has 15 residues. The CDR3 coding sequence is TGTGCCAGCAGTTACTCGTGGACAGGACAAGAGACCCAGTACTTC. This gives the protein CASSYSWTGQETQYF.

The chain uses TRBV5-1 and TRBJ1-1; 7 bases align to TRBD1. From germline, CDR1 is SGHRS and CDR2 YFSETQ. The CDR3 has 15 amino acids. V lost 0 bases to trimming and J lost 2 bases; unmatched junction nucleotides: 4. The CDR3 coding sequence is TGCGCCAGCAGCTTGGAGACAGGGTCTAACACTGAAGCTTTCTTT. It yields the protein CASSLETGSNTEAFF.

V is TRBV6-6 and J is TRBJ2-5; TRBD1 aligns across 7 bases. The junction had 5 bases not matched to a gene; V was cut back by 5 bases and J by 5 bases. The CDR3 totals 13 residues. Looked up from germline, CDR1 is MNHNY and CDR2 is SVGAGI (reference sequence). The chain's CDR3 is CASSTGVRETQYF. The CDR3 DNA reads TGTGCCAGCAGTACAGGGGTTCGGGAGACCCAGTACTTC.

This clone came up a few times. The genes are TRBV4-1 and TRBJ2-1; D may be TRBD2 (5 bases). This CDR3 has 16 residues. V shed 1 base and J shed 5 bases, with 15 bases lying between them. CDR1 MGHRA and CDR2 YSYEKL come from the germline V gene. The CDR3 region has the DNA TGCGCCAGCAGCCAAGCCCCCGGGGTCTCGGACAATGAGCAGTTCTTC. It is translated as CASSQAPGVSDNEQFF.

The J gene is TRBJ2-1, the V gene TRBV28; D gene ambiguous. The length of the CDR3 is 12 residues. Germline CDR1 reads MDHEN; CDR2 reads SYDVKM. Trimming cost V 4 bases and J 5 bases, with 6 bases left between them. CDR3 in amino acids: CASSYRHNEQFF. CDR3 coding DNA: TGTGCCAGCAGTTACAGACACAATGAGCAGTTCTTC.

This chain links TRBV13 with TRBJ2-1; 9 bases map to TRBD2. After removal of 3 bases from V and 9 bases from J, the junction contained 9 bases not matched to a gene. The CDR3 runs to 15 residues. Germline loops: CDR1 PRHDT, CDR2 FYEKMQ (reference sequence). The CDR3 bases are TGTGCCAGCAGCTTCAGGCGGGAGGGCCGGCCTGAGCAGTTCTTC. The encoded protein is CASSFRREGRPEQFF.

This sequence joins TRBV27 and TRBJ2-7; no clear D gene. Between the trimmed V and J ends, which lost 4 bases and 0 bases, there was a span of 13 bases. The CDR3 length is 15 residues. Germline values: CDR1 MNHEY, CDR2 SMNVEV (reference sequence). CDR3: CASSSNYGVSYEQYF. CDR3 nucleotide sequence: TGTGCCAGCAGTTCTAATTATGGAGTCTCCTACGAGCAGTACTTC.

The V gene is TRBV11-3, the J gene TRBJ2-1; the D gene is possibly TRBD1 (5 bases). Germline loops: CDR1 SGHNT, CDR2 YENEEA. The CDR3 is 14 residues long. V dropped 4 bases and J dropped 3 bases, with 10 bases sitting between them. The CDR3 DNA is TGTGCCAGCAGCTGGTCAGGGTTCTACAATGAGCAGTTCTTC. Amino acid sequence: CASSWSGFYNEQFF.

In this sample, this clone turned up once. This chain joins TRBV6-6 and TRBJ2-7; D perhaps matches TRBD1 (5 bases). V lost 4 bases to trimming and J lost 6 bases, with 13 bases between them. Germline CDR1 and CDR2: MNHNY and SVGAGI (reference sequence). There are 13 residues in the CDR3. The CDR3 region is CASSFLRVSEQYF. CDR3 bases: TGTGCCAGCAGTTTCCTCAGGGTGTCCGAGCAGTACTTC.

This clone was seen just once. The chain couples TRBV7-2 to TRBJ2-7; a weak D match, TRBD2 (5 bases). The V gene's germline CDR1 is SGHTA and CDR2 FQGNSA. The CDR3 covers 15 residues. Trimming removed 2 bases from V and 5 bases from J, with 16 bases in between. For the CDR3, the DNA is TGTGCCAGCAGCTTAAGATTCCGGGATACCCACGAGCAGTACTTC. Residues: CASSLRFRDTHEQYF.

The chain uses TRBV7-2 and TRBJ1-3; D is ambiguous. V lost 1 base, J lost 0 bases, and 7 bases lay in between. The germline gives CDR1 SGHTA, CDR2 FQGNSA. The CDR3 loop spans 15 amino acids. The chain's CDR3 is CASSLGTYSGNTIYF. The CDR3 bases are TGTGCCAGCAGCTTAGGAACCTACTCTGGAAACACCATATATTTT.

The chain couples TRBV5-1 to TRBJ2-7, with 10 nucleotides matching TRBD2. Germline CDR1 reads SGHRS; CDR2 reads YFSETQ. Trimming at V came to 0 bases and at J to 5 bases, leaving 5 bases not matched to a gene. The CDR3 has 15 residues. CDR3 nucleotides: TGCGCCAGCAGCTTGGTTCCTAGCGGGGGTAACGAGCAGTACTTC. It codes for CASSLVPSGGNEQYF.

This sequence joins TRBV2 and TRBJ1-1; D not certain. The CDR3 has 13 residues. Germline V lookup: CDR1 SNHLY, CDR2 FYNNEI. Trimming pared 6 bases from V and 1 base from J, leaving 9 bases between. CDR3: CASRWRANTEAFF. The CDR3 nucleotides are TGTGCCAGCAGGTGGCGGGCGAACACTGAAGCTTTCTTT.

The sample holds a few counts of this clone. The V and J genes are TRBV5-1 and TRBJ2-7, with 7 bases aligning to TRBD2. Trimming took 8 bases from V and 6 from J; bases not matched to a gene: 17. The germline CDR1 and CDR2 sequences are SGHRS and YFSETQ. The CDR3 is 15 amino acids. CDR3 bases: TGCGCCAGAAGACCACCCGACGCGGGAGAAGGCGAGCAGTACTTC. It yields the protein CARRPPDAGEGEQYF.

The CDR3 loop reads CASSAEGGPPNYGYTF. The CDR3 coding sequence is TGTGCCAGCAGCGCGGAGGGAGGACCCCCTAACTATGGCTACACCTTC. The V gene is TRBV9, the J gene TRBJ1-2; D is unclear. Germline CDR1 and CDR2: SGDLS and YYNGEE. The length of the CDR3 is 16 residues. V was trimmed by 3 bases and J by 0 bases, leaving 15 bases between them.

This sequence joins TRBV5-5 and TRBJ1-2; 8 bases align to TRBD1. CDR3 size: 13 residues. Trimming at V came to 2 bases and at J to 8 bases, leaving 5 bases not matched to a gene. Germline lookup yields CDR1 SGHKS and CDR2 YYEKEE (reference sequence). The CDR3 nucleotides are TGTGCCAGCAGCTTTTCAGGGGGCAACGGCTACACCTTC. Translating it yields CASSFSGGNGYTF.

The chain couples TRBV5-1 to TRBJ2-5; perhaps TRBD2 as D (5 bases). The CDR3 totals 15 residues. Per the germline V gene, CDR1 is SGHRS and CDR2 is YFSETQ. Trimming cost V 0 bases and J 5 bases, with 14 bases left between them. CDR3 in DNA: TGCGCCAGCAGCTTGGCGAGGGCGGTAGGGGAGACCCAGTACTTC. Protein product: CASSLARAVGETQYF.

About this clone: At the DNA level, this CDR3 is encoded by other sequences in the same sample as well. The chain combines TRBV9 with TRBJ2-3; possibly TRBD2 for D (6 bases). Germline V gene lookup returns CDR1 SGDLS and CDR2 YYNGEE. The CDR3 is 14 residues long. With 3 bases removed from V and 4 bases from J, the gap between germline ends came to 12 bases. The CDR3 DNA reads TGTGCCAGCAGCGCCGGGGGTGGGCCAGATACGCAGTATTTT. Residues: CASSAGGGPDTQYF. The variable domain in full, with the rest retrieved from reference TRBV9 and TRBJ2-3, is DSGVTQTPKHLITATGQRVTLRCSPRSGDLSVYWYQQSLDQGLQFLIQYYNGEERAKGNILERFSAQQFPDLHSELNLSSLELGDSALYFCASSAGGGPDTQYFGPGTRLTVL.